Reported below is one TCR beta chain. V was pared by 3 bases and J by 7 bases, with 11 bases of the junction left unmatched. Germline CDR1 MNHEY, CDR2 SMNVEV (reference sequence). The CDR3 has 15 residues. These data originate in a study of blood T cell repertoires in COVID-19. For the study at large: Samples of COVID-19 (acute and convalescent) were obtained from the United States, Italy and Spain.

This table comes from immunoSEQ multiplex PCR, and its TCRdb copy is limited to in-frame clones, with some not included. The data contain some 70,000 clones, just under 80% of them seen just once; the ten biggest clones take up 6.3%. This receptor was taken from an older woman with acute or convalescent COVID-19. The chain carries TRBV27 and TRBJ2-7, with TRBD1 identical over 8 bases. Sequenced material: peripheral blood. The CDR3 region has the DNA TGTGCCAGCAGTTTGCTTCCCAGGGGGCTTAATGAGCAGTACTTC. As protein: CASSLLPRGLNEQYF.